Shown below are 10 T cell receptor beta chains from a single sample sequenced in a study of cytomegalovirus exposure and HLA in healthy donors. Clones were sequenced by immunoSEQ multiplex PCR, and TCRdb holds only the in-frame ones, with some missing. Of roughly 260,000 clones listed, around nine tenths are singletons. Sample: PBMCs. These TCRs come from a man aged 18 to 30 in good health and CMV-seronegative.

This chain links TRBV9 with TRBJ2-5; D may be TRBD2 (5 bases). This CDR3 is 15 amino acids long. Germline V lookup: CDR1 SGDLS, CDR2 YYNGEE. V was shortened by 0 bases and J by 1 base, with 10 bases between the two germline ends. CDR3 bases: TGTGCCAGCAGCGTAGGGGTGGGAGCCCAAGAGACCCAGTACTTC. The encoded protein is CASSVGVGAQETQYF.

CDR3 protein: CASSPTPPRGPYF. CDR3 DNA: TGTGCCAGCAGCCCGACCCCCCCGCGCGGGCCGTACTTC. The genes are TRBV7-9 and TRBJ2-7; D is perhaps TRBD2 (5 bases). Trimming shortened V by 5 bases and J by 12 bases, and 20 bases separated the two germline ends. The CDR3 spans 13 residues. Germline assignment: CDR1 SEHNR and CDR2 FQNEAQ (reference sequence).

The chain has TRBV30 and TRBJ1-3; D unclear. V gave up 4 bases and J gave up 3 bases, with 13 bases separating them. The V gene's germline CDR1 is GTSNPN and CDR2 SVGIG (reference sequence). This CDR3 contains 14 residues. CDR3 protein: CAWNYAGSGNTIYF. CDR3 bases: TGTGCCTGGAATTATGCGGGAAGTGGAAACACCATATATTTT.

The V gene is TRBV7-9, the J gene TRBJ2-7; D ambiguous. Germline CDR1 and CDR2: SEHNR and FQNEAQ (reference sequence). V was pared by 0 bases and J by 5 bases, with 5 bases between. The CDR3 covers 12 residues. CDR3: CASSLANNEQYF. The CDR3, as DNA: TGTGCCAGCAGCTTAGCGAACAACGAGCAGTACTTC.

The chain couples TRBV9 to TRBJ2-1; 11 bases line up with TRBD1. The CDR3 spans 16 residues. Germline trimming cut 4 bases from V and 4 bases from J; bases unmatched to any gene: 7. CDR1 SGDLS and CDR2 YYNGEE come from the germline V gene. CDR3 nucleotides: TGTGCCAGCAGCCCTTCCGGGACAGGGGGATACAATGAGCAGTTCTTC. This codes for CASSPSGTGGYNEQFF.

This chain joins TRBV27 and TRBJ1-5; no clear D. The germline V gene encodes CDR1 MNHEY and CDR2 SMNVEV (reference sequence). V shed 1 base and J shed 3 bases, with 10 bases lying between them. The CDR3 has 15 amino acids. Here the CDR3 reads CASSLFKDSNQPQHF. The DNA of the CDR3 is TGTGCCAGCAGTTTATTTAAGGACTCCAATCAGCCCCAGCATTTT.

V is TRBV6-5 and J is TRBJ1-2, with D tentatively TRBD1 (6 bases). The CDR3 extends over 15 amino acids. Looked up from germline, CDR1 is MNHEY and CDR2 is SVGAGI. Trimming removed 4 bases at V and 0 bases at J, with 12 bases between. CDR3 nucleotides: TGTGCCAGCAGTTCCACAGGGAGAGCTAACTATGGCTACACCTTC. Its translation is CASSSTGRANYGYTF.

The chain couples TRBV19 to TRBJ2-7, with 7 bases that match TRBD1. The V gene's germline CDR1 is LNHDA and CDR2 SQIVND (reference sequence). Trimming removed 3 bases from V and 2 bases from J; junction bases left unmatched: 7. This CDR3 comprises 15 residues. The chain's CDR3 is CASSIFGQAPYEQYF. The CDR3 DNA reads TGTGCCAGTAGTATCTTCGGACAGGCTCCCTACGAGCAGTACTTC.

V is TRBV30 and J is TRBJ1-4, with TRBD1 matching 7 bases. Germline CDR1 reads GTSNPN; CDR2 reads SVGIG (reference sequence). This CDR3 contains 11 residues. CDR3 loop: CASRGNEKLFF. The CDR3 nucleotides read TGTGCGAGCAGGGGGAATGAAAAACTGTTTTTT.

The rearrangement uses TRBV27 and TRBJ1-6; D is perhaps TRBD1 (5 bases). Germline lookup yields CDR1 MNHEY and CDR2 SMNVEV (reference sequence). V gave up 0 bases and J gave up 2 bases, with 11 bases separating them. There are 17 residues in the CDR3. This CDR3 is CASSLSQGGTYNSPLHF. In nucleotides, the CDR3 is TGTGCCAGCAGTTTATCGCAGGGTGGGACCTATAATTCACCCCTCCACTTT.